This entry describes one TCR beta chain. This record comes from a study of blood T cell repertoires in COVID-19. At the level of the study: Material from acute and convalescent COVID-19 was sourced from the United States, Italy and Spain. In each case, the material was cDNA or gDNA derived from T cells, B-cell-depleted T cells, or PBMCs.

This CDR3 is built from 14 residues. The germline V gene encodes CDR1 LGHDT and CDR2 YNNKEL (reference sequence). Losses at the gene ends were 0 bases for V and 6 bases for J; bases not matched to a gene: 1. Original methodology: Reference gene primer amplification in the assay estimated nucleated cell counts. Generated by immunoSEQ multiplex PCR, the TCRdb table keeps only in-frame clones and is missing some. That table is the source of V, J and clone size, and D and trimming were worked out from the DNA. The sample shows about 78,000 clones, 90% of them seen only once. Sequenced sample: peripheral blood. This receptor was obtained from a woman between 45 and 60 years old in a cohort sampled during active COVID-19. The genes are TRBV3-1 (or the pseudogene TRBV3-2) and TRBJ2-7; 11 bases agree with TRBD2. The chain's CDR3 is CASSQDSGRGEQYF. DNA of the CDR3: TGTGCCAGCAGCCAAGATAGCGGGAGGGGCGAGCAGTACTTC.